The 21 T cell receptor beta chains below all came from one sample that was sequenced in a study of blood T cells in healthy people across ages. Through a sample-barcoded 5' primer and a J-beta primer mix, a second PCR was run for roughly 6 to 12 cycles. MiXCR, run by TCRdb on the 5' RACE reads, gives a single entry per CDR3 protein. The repertoire holds 540,000 or so distinct CDR3 sequences, with 24% as singletons. The data also belong to a second study, concerning T cells of mothers and their children.

The source material was blood. The receptors were gathered from a boy under 18 in good health.

V and J are TRBV6-5 and TRBJ2-3; 8 nucleotides align to TRBD1. The V gene end was trimmed by 0 bases and the J gene end by 3 bases; junction bases not matched to a gene: 5. Germline values: CDR1 MNHEY, CDR2 SVGAGI. CDR3 size: 16 residues. The CDR3 bases are TGTGCCAGCAGTTACTCCTCGACAGGGGTGACAGATACGCAGTATTTT. Translation: CASSYSSTGVTDTQYF.

There are a few counts of this clonotype. The rearrangement links TRBV20-1 to TRBJ2-7; the match to TRBD1 covers 8 bases. Germline V gene data show CDR1 as DFQATT and CDR2 as SNEGSKA (reference sequence). The CDR3 runs 13 residues. Germline trimming cut 6 bases from V and 1 base from J; bases unmatched to any gene: 5. The chain's CDR3 is CSAMDRASYEQYF. The DNA of the CDR3 is TGCAGTGCGATGGACAGGGCGTCCTACGAGCAGTACTTC.

The chain carries TRBV12-3 or TRBV12-4 and TRBJ2-5; unclear D gene. Trimming left V 5 bases short and J 0 bases short, with 10 bases between. The CDR3 length is 14 residues. CDR3: CASSPRKYQETQYF. The CDR3 bases are TGTGCCAGCAGTCCCAGGAAGTACCAAGAGACCCAGTACTTC.

V usage is TRBV28 and J usage is TRBJ2-1; maybe TRBD1 (7 bases). The J call could be wrong; TRBJ2-7 is a better fit for the DNA end. CDR1 and CDR2 (germline): MDHEN, SYDVKM. This CDR3 spans 12 amino acids. CDR3 sequence (DNA): TGTGCGGCACAGGGGACTTCCTACGAGCAGTACTTC. Amino acid sequence: CAAQGTSYEQYF.

This clonotype was observed a handful of times. The chain is built from TRBV2 and TRBJ2-5; 11 bases fit TRBD1. The J call may be wrong; the DNA end is better matched by TRBJ2-7. Germline values: CDR1 SNHLY, CDR2 FYNNEI. The CDR3 spans 12 residues. CDR3 in amino acids: CASTGQGDEQYF. The CDR3 coding sequence is TGTGCCAGCACGGGACAGGGGGACGAGCAGTACTTC.

This clonotype has a handful of counts. The rearrangement joins TRBV27 to TRBJ2-6, with 9 bases aligning to TRBD1. The J segment lost 0 bases and the V segment lost 6 bases, leaving 6 bases of the junction unmatched. The CDR3 loop spans 17 amino acids. CDR1 and CDR2 (germline): MNHEY, SMNVEV (reference sequence). The CDR3 loop is CASSPDRGNSGANVLTF. The CDR3 coding sequence is TGTGCCAGCAGCCCAGACAGGGGGAACTCTGGGGCCAACGTCCTGACTTTC. Looking up the rest from reference TRBV27 and TRBJ2-6 gives the full variable domain: EAQVTQNPRYLITVTGKKLTVTCSQNMNHEYMSWYRQDPGLGLRQIYYSMNVEVTDKGDVPEGYKVSRKEKRNFPLILESPSPNQTSLYFCASSPDRGNSGANVLTFGAGSRLTVL.

This clonotype was seen a few times. The chain couples TRBV27 to TRBJ1-3; weak D call: TRBD1 (5 bases). The V gene lost 4 bases and the J gene lost 0 bases, with 13 bases spanning the gap. This CDR3 has 16 residues. Germline V gene data show CDR1 as MNHEY and CDR2 as SMNVEV (reference sequence). CDR3 nucleotides: TGTGCCAGCAGTTCCCGACTGGGGCGCTCTGGAAACACCATATATTTT. Translated: CASSSRLGRSGNTIYF.

This clonotype has just a few counts. The rearrangement joins TRBV20-1 to TRBJ2-7; 11 bases are shared with TRBD1. This CDR3 region has 15 residues. CDR1 and CDR2 (germline): DFQATT, SNEGSKA (reference sequence). The chain's CDR3 is CSHKTGTGGSGEQYF. The CDR3 DNA reads TGCAGCCATAAGACCGGGACAGGGGGTTCTGGCGAGCAGTACTTC.

This clonotype has a handful of counts. CDR3 in amino acids: CSARGQSKETQYF. CDR3 DNA sequence: TGCAGTGCTAGGGGGCAGTCTAAAGAGACCCAGTACTTC. The chain employs TRBV20-1 and TRBJ2-5, with a possible D match to TRBD1 (5 bases). Trimming took off 3 bases at V and 3 bases at J, with 11 bases between the two ends. Germline assignment: CDR1 DFQATT and CDR2 SNEGSKA (reference sequence). The CDR3 is 13 amino acids.

V usage is TRBV4-3 and J usage is TRBJ1-2; D may be TRBD1 (6 bases). The germline CDR1 and CDR2 sequences are LGHNA and YSLEER. The V end lost 10 bases, the J end lost 4 bases, and 19 bases lay between the germline ends. The CDR3 is made up of 14 amino acids. For the CDR3, the DNA is TGCGCCAATAGGGCAATAAGGGGGTTCTATGGCTACACCTTC. Its translation: CANRAIRGFYGYTF.

This clonotype appeared a few times. The chain links TRBV12-3 or TRBV12-4 to TRBJ2-3, with TRBD1 identical over 9 bases. J gave up 3 bases and V 3 bases, and 4 bases lay outside the gene matches. The CDR3 length is 15 residues. This chain's CDR3 is CASSFPGTGTDTQYF. The CDR3 coding sequence is TGTGCCAGCAGTTTCCCCGGGACAGGGACAGATACGCAGTATTTT.

V and J are TRBV7-2 and TRBJ2-3, with 12 bases that match TRBD2. Germline CDR1 SGHTA, CDR2 FQGNSA. The V gene end was trimmed by 0 bases and the J gene end by 5 bases; junction bases not matched to a gene: 6. The CDR3 is made up of 17 amino acids. The DNA of the CDR3 is TGTGCCAGCAGCTTAGCCCCGACTAGCGGGGGCCGAGATACGCAGTATTTT. Translation: CASSLAPTSGGRDTQYF. Looking up the rest from reference TRBV7-2 and TRBJ2-3 gives the full variable domain: GAGVSQSPSNKVTEKGKDVELRCDPISGHTALYWYRQSLGQGLEFLIYFQGNSAPDKSGLPSDRFSAERTGGSVSTLTIQRTQQEDSAVYLCASSLAPTSGGRDTQYFGPGTRLTVL.

The chain employs TRBV2 and TRBJ2-3; 9 bases align to TRBD1. The germline V gene encodes CDR1 SNHLY and CDR2 FYNNEI. J was trimmed by 3 bases and V by 7 bases; bases with no gene match: 5. This CDR3 contains 14 residues. CDR3 DNA: TGTGCCAGCACTAGACAGGGGGAGACAGATACGCAGTATTTT. Translation gives CASTRQGETDTQYF. Complete variable domain (other parts from reference TRBV2 and TRBJ2-3): EPEVTQTPSHQVTQMGQEVILRCVPISNHLYFYWYRQILGQKVEFLVSFYNNEISEKSEIFDDQFSVERPDGSNFTLKIRSTKLEDSAMYFCASTRQGETDTQYFGPGTRLTVL.

This clonotype was seen a handful of times. The chain joins TRBV4-3 to TRBJ2-6; 9 bases fit TRBD1. V trimming: 2 bases; J trimming: 0 bases; junction bases outside the gene matches: 5. Germline V gives CDR1 LGHNA, CDR2 YSLEER. This CDR3 is built from 18 residues. The chain's CDR3 is CASSQSGQGSSGANVLTF. The CDR3, as DNA: TGCGCCAGCAGCCAATCGGGACAGGGAAGCTCTGGGGCCAACGTCCTGACTTTC.

At least ten counts were recorded for this clonotype. CDR3 sequence (DNA): TGTGCCAGCAGTCCCGGGACATACCAAGAGACCCAGTACTTC. Protein sequence: CASSPGTYQETQYF. The chain combines TRBV18 with TRBJ2-5, with TRBD1 as a possible D gene (6 bases). Per germline, CDR1 KGHSH and CDR2 LQKENI. Trimming pared 8 bases from V and 0 bases from J, leaving 13 bases between. This CDR3 is built from 14 residues.

This rearrangement joins TRBV7-9 to TRBJ2-1; tentatively, D is TRBD2 (6 bases). V lost 7 bases to trimming and J lost 3 bases, with 19 bases between them. Germline CDR1 is SEHNR and CDR2 is FQNEAQ (reference sequence). This CDR3 is 16 amino acids long. Here the CDR3 reads CASIPAIGTFYNEQFF. The CDR3 DNA reads as TGTGCCAGCATCCCAGCAATCGGGACTTTCTACAATGAGCAGTTCTTC.

This clonotype was observed a few times. CDR3 residues: CASSLGTGGNNSPLHF. The CDR3 DNA reads as TGTGCCAGCAGCTTAGGGACAGGGGGCAATAATTCACCCCTCCACTTT. J is TRBJ1-6 and V is TRBV7-8, with TRBD1 matching 11 bases. V lost 1 base to trimming and J lost 5 bases; unmatched junction nucleotides: 1. The CDR3 is 16 residues long. The germline CDR1 and CDR2 sequences are SGHVS and FQNEAQ.

V usage is TRBV3-1 and J usage is TRBJ2-5, with D tentatively TRBD1 (6 bases). This CDR3 has 18 amino acids. The ends were cut back, 3 bases at V and 7 bases at J, with 27 bases in the middle. The germline gives CDR1 LGHDT, CDR2 YNNKEL (reference sequence). The CDR3 sequence is CASSQNLDYGTPPGTQYF. In nucleotides, the CDR3 is TGTGCCAGCAGCCAGAACCTAGATTACGGGACACCCCCGGGGACCCAGTACTTC.

The CDR3 protein is CSVAGSSQWEVNNEQFF. In nucleotides, the CDR3 is TGCAGCGTTGCCGGCAGTAGCCAGTGGGAGGTGAACAATGAGCAGTTCTTC. This chain uses TRBV29-1 with TRBJ2-1; possible D gene TRBD2, 6 bases. The CDR3 has 17 residues. Germline lookup yields CDR1 SQVTM and CDR2 ANQGSEA. Trimming stripped 4 bases from V and 5 bases from J, with 24 bases between.

This clonotype occurred a few times. This sequence joins TRBV29-1 and TRBJ1-2; weak D call: TRBD1 (6 bases). CDR1 and CDR2 (germline): SQVTM, ANQGSEA. V lost 4 bases and J lost 8, with 17 bases in between. This CDR3 region has 13 residues. CDR3 sequence reads: CSVGAGAAWGYTF. The CDR3 region has the DNA TGCAGCGTTGGGGCAGGGGCGGCTTGGGGCTACACCTTC.

A remark on this clonotype: The CDR3 carries no conserved terminal phenylalanine or tryptophan, so it likely arises from a read error. The CDR3 nucleotides read TGTGCCAGCAGTAATGTTGGTGATACGCAGTATCTT. It codes for CASSNVGDTQYL. The chain joins TRBV27 to TRBJ2-3; D unclear. V lost 5 bases and J lost 6, with 9 bases in between. The CDR3 has 12 residues. Germline V CDR1 and CDR2: MNHEY, SMNVEV (reference sequence).